Described below is a single TCR beta chain sequence and its context. Antigen: not known. This CDR3 comprises 14 residues. With 2 bases removed from V and 5 bases from J, the gap between germline ends came to 10 bases. The sample belongs to a study of T cell repertoires in cytomegalovirus infection. About the research overall: Recently identified HLA-C-restricted CMV epitopes were used, and well-studied HLA-B-restricted CMV epitopes were used as well. Based on public TCR beta signatures, there were indications of CMV infection and of a matching HLA type.

Study-level results: The ex vivo response was dominated by HLA-C-restricted CMV-specific TCR beta clonotypes.

TCRdb used MiXCR to reprocess the reads, holding one entry per CDR3 protein. The top ten clones hold roughly 25% of a sample with 150,000 or so distinct CDR3 sequences, about 20% of them seen once. V usage is TRBV12-3 or TRBV12-4 and J usage is TRBJ2-1; D call uncertain. This TCR was sampled from a human donor in good health (CMV status not recorded). Some clones in this sample may be carry-over from other donors' samples. The sequenced sample was CD8+ T cells from cultured PBMCs, obtained from culture after CMV antigen stimulation. The CDR3 is CASSLPTHHNEQFF. The CDR3 coding sequence is TGTGCCAGCAGTTTACCGACACACCACAATGAGCAGTTCTTC.